The present TCR beta chain was sequenced within a study of early T cells in non-severe SARS-CoV-2 infection. General study results and limits: VDJdb-based annotation leaned toward anti-spike CD8 responses and missed private and CD4 specificities.

TCRdb recomputed calls from the 5' RACE reads with MiXCR, one row per CDR3 protein. This sample has roughly 32,000 distinct CDR3 sequences, with roughly 7% found just once. The sample holds many counts of this clonotype. No antigen is known for it. The trim removed 5 bases at V and 3 bases at J, leaving 10 bases unmatched. The CDR3 is 16 amino acids. The germline gives CDR1 SGHTA, CDR2 FQGNSA. The sequencing sample was made of whole blood. The receptor was isolated from an adult who was a healthcare worker with PCR-confirmed SARS-CoV-2 infection or an uninfected control (not recorded which). This sequence joins TRBV7-2 and TRBJ2-5; 9 bases fit TRBD2. The CDR3 DNA is TGTGCCAGCAGCCTTCGTTATAGCGGGGGCAAAGAGACCCAGTACTTC. As protein: CASSLRYSGGKETQYF.